The clone carrying this T cell receptor beta chain was counted between two and nine times. V dropped 5 bases and J dropped 7 bases, with 11 bases sitting between them. The germline CDR1 and CDR2 sequences are MDHEN and SYDVKM. The CDR3 has 12 amino acids. Per the authors' pipeline: By means of reference gene primer amplification, nucleated cell counts were estimated. Sequenced by immunoSEQ multiplex PCR; TCRdb stores in-frame clones only, minus some. For V, J and clone size, that table is used; D and trimming come from the DNA. The sample consists of over 200,000 clones, about 88% of them appearing once. These data are taken from a study of blood T cell repertoires in COVID-19. Study in general: Samples of COVID-19 (acute and convalescent) were obtained from the United States, Italy and Spain. From T cells, B-cell-depleted T cells, or PBMCs came the material, which was cDNA or gDNA.

The chain joins TRBV28 to TRBJ1-2; weak D call: TRBD1 (5 bases). Sequencing was carried out using peripheral blood. The source is a man aged 60-69 years who had recovered from COVID-19. In DNA form, the CDR3 reads TGTGCCAGCAGTACTCAGGGTATTGGCTACACCTTC. The encoded protein is CASSTQGIGYTF.